This T cell receptor beta chain was documented in a study of blood T cell repertoires in COVID-19. Assignments of participants to cohorts depended upon their own reported clinical history. Clones were read by immunoSEQ multiplex PCR, and TCRdb kept only the in-frame ones, dropping some. The table shows approximately 300,000 clones, with approximately 90% occurring only once. V lost 8 bases, J lost 0 bases, and 16 bases lay in between. The CDR3 loop spans 15 amino acids. CDR1 and CDR2 from the germline V gene are SEHNR and FQNEAQ (reference sequence). This TCR was sampled from a man aged 30-40 years who had recovered from COVID-19. This chain joins TRBV7-9 and TRBJ1-1; tentative D call: TRBD1 (6 bases). Sequenced input: PBMCs or T cells enriched from blood (not recorded which). Here the CDR3 DNA reads TGTGCCAGCGGACAGCCGAGGAAGATGAACACTGAAGCTTTCTTT. It encodes CASGQPRKMNTEAFF.